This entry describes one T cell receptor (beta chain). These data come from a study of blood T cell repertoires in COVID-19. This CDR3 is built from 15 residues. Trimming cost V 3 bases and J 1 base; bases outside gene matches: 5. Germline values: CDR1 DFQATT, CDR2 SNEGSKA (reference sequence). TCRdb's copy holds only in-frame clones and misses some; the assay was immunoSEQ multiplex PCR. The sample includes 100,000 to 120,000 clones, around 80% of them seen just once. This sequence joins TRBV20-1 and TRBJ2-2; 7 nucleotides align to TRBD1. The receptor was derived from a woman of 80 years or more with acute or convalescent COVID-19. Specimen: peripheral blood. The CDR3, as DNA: TGCAGTGCTAGTCAGGGGACAGTGAACACCGGGGAGCTGTTTTTT. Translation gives CSASQGTVNTGELFF.